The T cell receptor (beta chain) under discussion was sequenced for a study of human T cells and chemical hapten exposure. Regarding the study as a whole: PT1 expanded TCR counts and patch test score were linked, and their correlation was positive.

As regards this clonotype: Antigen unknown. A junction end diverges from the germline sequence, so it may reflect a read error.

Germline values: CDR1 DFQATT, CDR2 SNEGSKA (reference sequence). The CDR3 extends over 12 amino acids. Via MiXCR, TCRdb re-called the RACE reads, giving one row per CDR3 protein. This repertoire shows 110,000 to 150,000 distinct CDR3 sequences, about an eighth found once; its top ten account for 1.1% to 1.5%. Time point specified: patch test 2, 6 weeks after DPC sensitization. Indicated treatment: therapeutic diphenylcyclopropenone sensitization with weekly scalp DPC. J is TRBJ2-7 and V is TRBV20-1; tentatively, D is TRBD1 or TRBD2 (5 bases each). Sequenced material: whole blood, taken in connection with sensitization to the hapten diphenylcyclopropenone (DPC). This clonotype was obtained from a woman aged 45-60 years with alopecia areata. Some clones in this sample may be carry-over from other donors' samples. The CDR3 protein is CSANRHRDEHYF. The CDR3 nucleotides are TGCAGTGCCAACCGTCATAGGGACGAGCACTACTTC.